Reported below is one T cell receptor beta chain. Its target is unknown. The record originates from a study of CD8 T cells in ankylosing spondylitis. General study findings and limits: Ankylosing spondylitis blood appeared to carry a characteristic TCR beta motif of roughly eight highly homologous variants.

Libraries of TCR beta came from quantitative 5'-RACE with molecular barcodes. MiXCR was run by TCRdb on the 5' RACE reads, yielding one entry per CDR3 protein. Among about 180,000 distinct CDR3 sequences listed, 8.5% to 10% were seen once. There are 19 residues in the CDR3. The ends lost 0 bases at V and 0 bases at J; junction bases unmatched: 13. Per the germline V gene, CDR1 is DFQATT and CDR2 is SNEGSKA (reference sequence). This TCR came from a female donor with ankylosing spondylitis or in good health (not recorded which). Sequencing used blood, either unsorted or a sorted T cell fraction (not recorded which). This chain uses TRBV20-1 with TRBJ2-1; 8 bases map to TRBD2. The CDR3 loop is CSARDSGLVTLSSYNEQFF. The CDR3, as DNA: TGCAGTGCTAGAGATTCGGGACTAGTGACGTTGAGCTCCTACAATGAGCAGTTCTTC.